The rows below give T cell receptor beta chains drawn from one sample of a study of T cells after somatic rescue of genetic block. Sequenced by immunoSEQ multiplex PCR; TCRdb stores in-frame clones only, minus some. The sample records roughly 7,000 clones, around 81% being singletons. What was sequenced was peripheral blood mononuclear cells (PBMCs). All receptors come from a boy between 10 and 17 years old. Each CDR3 is given with its conserved first and last residue. A D gene is named only where the DNA matches it firmly. The size of a clone is reported for some rows only, either as once, few or many, or as a class for expanded clones.

few | TRBJ2-1 | TRBD2 | TRBV6-5 | CASSYSSGSHYNEQFF | TGTGCCAGCAGTTACTCAAGCGGGAGCCATTACAATGAGCAGTTCTTC
. | TRBJ1-1 | . | TRBV5-5 | CASSPRVGSTEAFF | TGTGCCAGCAGCCCCAGGGTGGGATCCACTGAAGCTTTCTTT
. | TRBJ1-1 | TRBD1 | TRBV12-5 | CASGPGQGARAFF | TGTGCTAGTGGTCCCGGACAGGGGGCGAGGGCTTTCTTT
. | TRBJ1-5 | . | TRBV4-1 | CASSPDPVRQPQHF | TGCGCCAGCAGCCCCGACCCAGTTCGTCAGCCCCAGCATTTT
. | TRBJ2-7 | . | TRBV6-5 | CASSYSGSLYEQYF | TGTGCCAGCAGTTACTCCGGCAGCCTCTACGAGCAGTACTTC
. | TRBJ1-1 | . | TRBV29-1 | CSVGSWGSTEAFF | TGCAGCGTTGGGAGTTGGGGTAGCACTGAAGCTTTCTTT
. | TRBJ1-2 | TRBD1 | TRBV6-5 | CASTKLDRGDRGYTF | TGTGCCAGCACGAAGCTGGACAGGGGAGATCGTGGCTACACCTTC
. | TRBJ1-6 | . | TRBV2 | CASSGQVTPLHF | TGTGCCAGCAGTGGCCAGGTAACACCCCTCCACTTT
. | TRBJ2-3 | . | TRBV2 | CASTPDLTDTQYF | TGTGCCAGCACTCCGGACTTGACGGATACGCAGTATTTT
. | TRBJ2-5 | . | TRBV27 | CASSLSHQAYQETQYF | TGTGCCAGCAGTTTATCGCACCAGGCTTACCAAGAGACCCAGTACTTC
. | TRBJ2-2 | TRBD2 | TRBV9 | CASSPHPGLAGFAGTGELFF | TGTGCCAGCAGCCCTCACCCGGGACTAGCGGGATTTGCCGGCACCGGGGAGCTGTTTTTT
. | TRBJ1-1 | . | TRBV11-2 | CASSLGMGHMNTEAFF | TGTGCCAGCAGCTTAGGTATGGGACACATGAACACTGAAGCTTTCTTT
. | TRBJ2-7 | . | TRBV4-2 | CASSQDVRRPEQYF | TGTGCCAGCAGCCAAGATGTTCGGCGTCCGGAGCAGTACTTC
. | TRBJ2-1 | TRBD2 | TRBV4-3 | CASSLAGDSHNEQFF | TGCGCCAGCAGCCTAGCGGGGGACAGCCACAATGAGCAGTTCTTC
. | TRBJ1-1 | . | TRBV14 | CASSQDIRGLYNYVEAFF | TGTGCCAGCAGCCAAGATATACGGGGGCTCTATAATTACGTTGAAGCTTTCTTT
few | TRBJ1-6 | . | TRBV7-9 | CASSEPPRGTLYNSPLHF | TGTGCCAGCAGCGAACCACCCAGAGGGACCCTCTATAATTCACCCCTCCACTTT